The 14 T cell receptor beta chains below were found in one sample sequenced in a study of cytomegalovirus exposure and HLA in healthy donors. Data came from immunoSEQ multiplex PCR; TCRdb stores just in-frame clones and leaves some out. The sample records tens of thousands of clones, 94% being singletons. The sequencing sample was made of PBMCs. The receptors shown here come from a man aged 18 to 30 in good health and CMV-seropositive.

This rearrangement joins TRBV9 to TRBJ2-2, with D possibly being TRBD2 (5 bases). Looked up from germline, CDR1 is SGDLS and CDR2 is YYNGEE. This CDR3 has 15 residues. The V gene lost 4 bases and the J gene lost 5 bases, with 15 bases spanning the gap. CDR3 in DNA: TGTGCCAGCAGCCCCCGTGGCGGGCGGACCGGGGAGCTGTTTTTT. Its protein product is CASSPRGGRTGELFF. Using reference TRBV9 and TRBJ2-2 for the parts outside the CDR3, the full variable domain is DSGVTQTPKHLITATGQRVTLRCSPRSGDLSVYWYQQSLDQGLQFLIQYYNGEERAKGNILERFSAQQFPDLHSELNLSSLELGDSALYFCASSPRGGRTGELFFGEGSRLTVL.

The CDR3: CASSSADSGNTIYF. The CDR3 bases are TGTGCCAGCAGTTCGGCGGACTCTGGAAACACCATATATTTT. V usage is TRBV5-4 and J usage is TRBJ1-3; D is uncertain. Trimming pared 5 bases from V and 0 bases from J, leaving 9 bases between. The CDR3 consists of 14 residues. Per the germline V gene, CDR1 is SGHNT and CDR2 is YYREEE (reference sequence).

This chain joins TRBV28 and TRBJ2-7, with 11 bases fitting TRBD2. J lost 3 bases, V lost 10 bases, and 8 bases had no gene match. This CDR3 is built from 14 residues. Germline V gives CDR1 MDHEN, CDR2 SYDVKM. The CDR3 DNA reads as TGTGCCATCGCTGTTGGGACTAGCGGCTACGAGCAGTACTTC. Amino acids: CAIAVGTSGYEQYF.

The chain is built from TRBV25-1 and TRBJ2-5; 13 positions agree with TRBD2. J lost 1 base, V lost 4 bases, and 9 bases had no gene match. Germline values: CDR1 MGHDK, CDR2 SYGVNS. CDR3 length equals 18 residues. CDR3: CASSGESGTSGVQETQYF. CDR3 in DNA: TGTGCCAGCAGTGGTGAATCCGGGACTAGCGGGGTCCAAGAGACCCAGTACTTC.

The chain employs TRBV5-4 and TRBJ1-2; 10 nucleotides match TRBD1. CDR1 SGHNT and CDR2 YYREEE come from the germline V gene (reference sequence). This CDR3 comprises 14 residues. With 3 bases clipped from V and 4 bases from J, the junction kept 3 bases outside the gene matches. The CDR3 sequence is CASSWDRGGYGYTF. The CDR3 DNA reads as TGTGCCAGCAGCTGGGACAGGGGAGGCTATGGCTACACCTTC.

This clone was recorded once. The CDR3 spells CASRPRDRGLYTQYF. The CDR3 DNA is TGTGCCAGCAGACCCCGGGACAGGGGGCTGTATACGCAGTATTTT. The chain uses TRBV27 and TRBJ2-3; 12 bases match TRBD1. The CDR3 extends over 15 amino acids. The germline gives CDR1 MNHEY, CDR2 SMNVEV (reference sequence). The V and J ends lost 6 bases and 7 bases, in that order; junction bases with no gene match: 8.

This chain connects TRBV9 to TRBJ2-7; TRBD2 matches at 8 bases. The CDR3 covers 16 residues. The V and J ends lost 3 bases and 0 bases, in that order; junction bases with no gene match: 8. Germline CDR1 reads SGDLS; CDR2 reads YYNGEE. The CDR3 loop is CASSAGGADSSYEQYF. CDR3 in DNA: TGTGCCAGCAGCGCGGGGGGGGCGGACAGCTCCTACGAGCAGTACTTC.

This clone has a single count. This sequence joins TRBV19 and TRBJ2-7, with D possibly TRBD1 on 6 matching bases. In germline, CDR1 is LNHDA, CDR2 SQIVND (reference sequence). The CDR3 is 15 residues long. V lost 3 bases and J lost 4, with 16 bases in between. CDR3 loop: CASSIKGQGNYEQYF. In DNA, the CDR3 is TGTGCCAGTAGTATCAAAGGGCAGGGGAATTACGAGCAGTACTTC.

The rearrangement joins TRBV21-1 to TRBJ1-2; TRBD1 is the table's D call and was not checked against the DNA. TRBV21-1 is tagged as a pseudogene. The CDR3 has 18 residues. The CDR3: CASSKAGTAFPTNYGYTF. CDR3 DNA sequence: TGTGCCAGCAGCAAAGCCGGGACAGCCTTCCCCACTAACTATGGCTACACCTTC.

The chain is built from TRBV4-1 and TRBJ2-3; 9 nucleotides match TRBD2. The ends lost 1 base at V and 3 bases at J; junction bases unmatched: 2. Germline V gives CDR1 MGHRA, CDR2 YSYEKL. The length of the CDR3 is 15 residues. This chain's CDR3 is CASSQALAGTDTQYF. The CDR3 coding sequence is TGCGCCAGCAGCCAAGCCCTAGCGGGAACAGATACGCAGTATTTT.

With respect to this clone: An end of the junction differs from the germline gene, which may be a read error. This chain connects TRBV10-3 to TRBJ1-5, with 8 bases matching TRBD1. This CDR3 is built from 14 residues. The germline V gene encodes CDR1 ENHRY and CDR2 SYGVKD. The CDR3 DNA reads TGTGCCAGCAGTGGACAGGGTTCGTATCAGCCCCAGCATTTT. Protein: CASSGQGSYQPQHF.

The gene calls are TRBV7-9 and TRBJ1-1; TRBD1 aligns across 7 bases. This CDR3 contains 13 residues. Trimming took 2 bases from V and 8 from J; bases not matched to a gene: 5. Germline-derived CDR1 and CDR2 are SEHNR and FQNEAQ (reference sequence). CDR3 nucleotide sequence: TGTGCCAGCAGCTTAATTTCAGGGGGAGAAGCTTTCTTT. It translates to CASSLISGGEAFF.

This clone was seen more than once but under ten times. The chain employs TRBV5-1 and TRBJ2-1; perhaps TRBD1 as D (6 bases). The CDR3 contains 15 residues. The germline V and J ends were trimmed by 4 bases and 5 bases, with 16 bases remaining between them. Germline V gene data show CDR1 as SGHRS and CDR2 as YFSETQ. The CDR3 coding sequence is TGCGCCAGCAGCGCGGCGCAGGGGTTGGACAATGAGCAGTTCTTC. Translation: CASSAAQGLDNEQFF. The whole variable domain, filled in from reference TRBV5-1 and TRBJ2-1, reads KAGVTQTPRYLIKTRGQQVTLSCSPISGHRSVSWYQQTPGQGLQFLFEYFSETQRNKGNFPGRFSGRQFSNSRSEMNVSTLELGDSALYLCASSAAQGLDNEQFFGPGTRLTVL.

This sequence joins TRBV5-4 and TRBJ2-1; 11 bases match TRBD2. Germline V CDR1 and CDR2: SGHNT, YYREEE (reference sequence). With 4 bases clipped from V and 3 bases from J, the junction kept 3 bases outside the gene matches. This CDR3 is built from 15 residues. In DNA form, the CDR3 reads TGTGCCAGCAGCGCGGGACTAGCGGACTACAATGAGCAGTTCTTC. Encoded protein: CASSAGLADYNEQFF.